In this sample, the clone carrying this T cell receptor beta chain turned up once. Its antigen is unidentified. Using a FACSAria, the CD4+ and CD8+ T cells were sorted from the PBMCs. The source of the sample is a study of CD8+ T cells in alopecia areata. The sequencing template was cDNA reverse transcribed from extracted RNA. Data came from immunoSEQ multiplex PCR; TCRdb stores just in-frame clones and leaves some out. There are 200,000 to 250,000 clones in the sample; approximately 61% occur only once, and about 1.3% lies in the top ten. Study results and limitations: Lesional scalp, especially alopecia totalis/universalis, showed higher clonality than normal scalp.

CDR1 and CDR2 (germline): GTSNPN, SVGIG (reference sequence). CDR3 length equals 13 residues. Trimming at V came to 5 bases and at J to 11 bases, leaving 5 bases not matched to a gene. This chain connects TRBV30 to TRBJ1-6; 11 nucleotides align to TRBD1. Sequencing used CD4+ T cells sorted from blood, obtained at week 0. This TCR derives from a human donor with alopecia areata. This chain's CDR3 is CAWAGTGGTPLHF. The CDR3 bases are TGTGCCTGGGCCGGGACAGGGGGGACACCCCTCCACTTT.